These T cell receptor beta chains were read from a single sample in a study of blood T cell repertoires in COVID-19. TCRdb keeps only in-frame clones here, not all; method: immunoSEQ multiplex PCR. Of some 11,000 clones in the sample, approximately 80% were seen once. The specimen sequenced was peripheral blood. These TCRs come from a woman aged 55-69 years with acute or convalescent COVID-19. The CDR3 runs from the conserved cysteine through the conserved F or W. A D gene is named only where the DNA matches it firmly. Where a row states a size, it is once, few, many or the class of an expanded clone; other rows omit it.

j_gene	d_gene	abundance	v_gene	CDR3aa	CDR3nt
TRBJ1-1	.	once	TRBV5-1	CASSLSQGREAFF	TGCGCCAGCAGCTTGTCACAGGGCCGTGAAGCTTTCTTT
TRBJ2-2	.	.	TRBV18	CASSPAGTNTGELFF	TGTGCCAGCTCACCTGCAGGGACGAACACCGGGGAGCTGTTTTTT
TRBJ2-7	.	.	TRBV4-1	CASSQKDVGGWEQYF	TGCGCCAGCAGCCAAAAGGACGTAGGAGGTTGGGAGCAGTACTTC
TRBJ1-1	.	few	TRBV18	CASSPAVNTEAFF	TGTGCCAGCTCACCAGCAGTGAACACTGAAGCTTTCTTT
TRBJ1-2	.	.	TRBV15	CATSRDGGLGGYTF	TGTGCCACCAGCAGAGATGGCGGTCTGGGTGGCTACACCTTC
TRBJ1-3	.	few	TRBV5-6	CASSRVNSGNTIYF	TGTGCCAGCAGCCGGGTCAACTCTGGAAACACCATATATTTT
TRBJ2-7	TRBD2	.	TRBV4-1	CASSYRLAGDVEQYF	TGCGCCAGCAGCTACCGACTAGCGGGGGACGTCGAGCAGTACTTC
TRBJ2-2	.	few	TRBV7-8	CASSLLTGELFF	TGTGCCAGCAGCTTGTTAACCGGGGAGCTGTTTTTT
TRBJ1-6	TRBD1	.	TRBV30	CACEQGGNNSPLHF	TGTGCCTGTGAACAGGGGGGCAATAATTCACCCCTCCACTTT
TRBJ1-1	.	.	TRBV7-3	CASSLLGPNTEAFF	TGTGCCAGCAGCTTACTAGGCCCGAACACTGAAGCTTTCTTT
TRBJ1-5	.	.	TRBV6-5	CASSYGQVDQPQHF	TGTGCCAGCAGTTATGGGCAGGTGGATCAGCCCCAGCATTTT
TRBJ1-1	.	.	TRBV18	CASSPTSTGNAEAFF	TGTGCCAGCTCACCGACATCAACAGGGAATGCTGAAGCTTTCTTT
TRBJ2-7	.	.	TRBV20-1	CSALGVYEQYF	TGCAGTGCTCTAGGGGTCTACGAGCAGTACTTC
TRBJ2-7	TRBD2	.	TRBV7-2	CASSALAGSYEQYF	TGTGCCAGCAGCGCCCTAGCGGGCTCCTACGAGCAGTACTTC
TRBJ1-5	.	few	TRBV20-1	CSASKSGAYSNQPQHF	TGCAGTGCTAGTAAGTCAGGGGCCTATAGCAATCAGCCCCAGCATTTT
TRBJ1-4	.	.	TRBV11-2	CASSLSRTNEKLFF	TGTGCCAGCAGCTTGAGTAGAACTAATGAAAAACTGTTTTTT
TRBJ2-7	.	.	TRBV7-8	CASSLDGGGPYEQYF	TGTGCCAGCAGCTTAGATGGGGGGGGGCCCTACGAGCAGTACTTC
TRBJ1-5	.	.	TRBV15	CATSSFGDQPQHF	TGTGCCACCAGCTCATTCGGGGATCAGCCCCAGCATTTT
TRBJ1-2	.	.	TRBV5-4	CASSLALGDGYTF	TGTGCCAGCAGCTTGGCGTTAGGGGATGGCTACACCTTC
TRBJ1-6	.	.	TRBV19	CASSHRRSLVQGSPLHF	TGTGCCAGTAGTCACCGACGCAGCCTAGTCCAAGGTTCACCCCTCCACTTT
TRBJ2-1	TRBD2	.	TRBV24-1	CATSGGGSYNEQFF	TGTGCCACCAGTGGCGGGGGATCCTACAATGAGCAGTTCTTC
TRBJ1-5	.	.	TRBV7-8	CASSLSRSNQPQHF	TGTGCCAGCAGCTTAAGCCGGAGCAATCAGCCCCAGCATTTT
TRBJ1-1	TRBD1	.	TRBV3-1/TRBV3-2	CASSRYRGPNTEAFF	TGTGCCAGCAGCCGGTACAGGGGCCCGAACACTGAAGCTTTCTTT
TRBJ1-1	.	.	TRBV6-5	CASMPGHNTEAFF	TGTGCCAGCATGCCGGGACACAACACTGAAGCTTTCTTT
TRBJ2-7	.	few	TRBV2	CASSEDTSYEQYF	TGTGCCAGCAGTGAGGACACTTCCTACGAGCAGTACTTC
TRBJ2-3	TRBD2	.	TRBV4-2	CASSQGAGGPLDTQYF	TGTGCCAGCAGCCAAGGAGCGGGGGGGCCTTTAGATACGCAGTATTTT
TRBJ1-2	.	.	TRBV24-1	CATSDPRDKFYGYTF	TGTGCCACCAGTGACCCCAGGGATAAATTCTATGGCTACACCTTC
TRBJ1-4	TRBD1	.	TRBV27	CASSSGTGGNEKLFF	TGTGCCAGCAGTTCCGGGACAGGGGGAAACGAAAAACTGTTTTTT
TRBJ1-6	.	.	TRBV23-1	CASSRGQGYNSPLHF	TGCGCCAGCAGTCGTGGGCAGGGATATAATTCACCCCTCCACTTT
TRBJ1-6	TRBD1	.	TRBV6-6	CASSTGQGFSPLHF	TGTGCCAGCAGTACCGGACAGGGGTTTTCACCCCTCCACTTT
TRBJ1-5	TRBD1	.	TRBV20-1	CSASTGGTGDPFQPQHF	TGCAGTGCTAGTACCGGGGGGACAGGCGACCCCTTTCAGCCCCAGCATTTT
TRBJ1-6	.	.	TRBV9	CASSERARDSPLHF	TGTGCCAGCAGCGAGAGGGCCCGGGATTCACCCCTCCACTTT
TRBJ1-1	.	.	TRBV12-3/TRBV12-4	CASSRGYNTEAFF	TGTGCCAGCAGTAGAGGCTATAACACTGAAGCTTTCTTT